Here is one T cell receptor beta chain with its context. The sample originates from a study of shared clonotypes between healthy human individuals. Study details: Participating donors consisted of a couple of women and a few men aged 18 to 49. Per donor, CD8 memory used one plate, CD8 naive used two, CD4 memory used three and CD4 naive used three.

Produced via immunoSEQ multiplex PCR; TCRdb's table is partial and in-frame only. The sample has around 510,000 clones, 95% to 97% seen once. This clonotype originated in a woman aged 25 to 45 in good health. The sequenced material came from naive CD4+ T cells sorted from blood. Subset noted: CD45RA+ positively selected.

This CDR3 reads CASSTDTNNEQFF. CDR3 sequence (DNA): TGCGCCAGCAGCACGGACACGAACAATGAGCAGTTCTTC. This chain connects TRBV5-1 to TRBJ2-1, with D perhaps TRBD1 (5 bases). The CDR3 is 13 residues long. V shed 4 bases and J shed 5 bases, with 10 bases lying between them. CDR1 and CDR2 (germline): SGHRS, YFSETQ.